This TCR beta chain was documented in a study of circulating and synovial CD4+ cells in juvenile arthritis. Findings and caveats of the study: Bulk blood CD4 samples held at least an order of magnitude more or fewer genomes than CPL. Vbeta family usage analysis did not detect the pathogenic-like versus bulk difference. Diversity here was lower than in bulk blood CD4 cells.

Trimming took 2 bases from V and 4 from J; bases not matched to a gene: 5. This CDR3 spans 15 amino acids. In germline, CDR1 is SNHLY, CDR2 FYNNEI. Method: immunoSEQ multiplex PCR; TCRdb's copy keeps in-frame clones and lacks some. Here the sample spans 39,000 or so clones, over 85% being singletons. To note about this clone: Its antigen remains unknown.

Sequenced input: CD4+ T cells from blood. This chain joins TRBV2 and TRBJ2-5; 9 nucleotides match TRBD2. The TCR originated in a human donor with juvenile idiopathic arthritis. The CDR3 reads CASSELLAGRETQYF. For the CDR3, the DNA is TGTGCCAGCAGTGAACTCCTAGCGGGAAGAGAGACCCAGTACTTC.